Here is one T cell receptor beta chain with its context. Source study methods: Counts of nucleated cells, estimated from reference gene primer amplification, were obtained. Sequencing was performed with immunoSEQ multiplex PCR; in TCRdb, only in-frame clones are kept and a portion is missing. V and J calls and clone size are as listed in that table; D and trimming were resolved from the DNA. The repertoire holds about 98,000 clones, with roughly 80% as singletons. V was clipped by 6 bases and J by 2 bases; unmatched bases: 3. The CDR3 totals 13 residues. Germline V gene data show CDR1 as LNHDA and CDR2 as SQIVND (reference sequence). The entry originates in a study of blood T cell repertoires in COVID-19. Turning to the study itself: The study drew acute and convalescent COVID-19 samples from the United States, Italy and Spain. In each case, the material was cDNA or gDNA derived from T cells, B-cell-depleted T cells, or PBMCs.

The sequence came from a man in his 70s with active or convalescent COVID-19. The sample was peripheral blood. The V call is TRBV19, the J call TRBJ2-7; 8 bases are shared with TRBD1. The DNA of the CDR3 is TGTGCCAGTAGCGGACAGGGAACCTACGAGCAGTACTTC. Amino acids: CASSGQGTYEQYF. Drawing the rest from reference TRBV19 and TRBJ2-7, the complete variable domain is DGGITQSPKYLFRKEGQNVTLSCEQNLNHDAMYWYRQDPGQGLRLIYYSQIVNDFQKGDIAEGYSVSREKKESFPLTVTSAQKNPTAFYLCASSGQGTYEQYFGPGTRLTVT.